The 9 T cell receptor beta chains presented below share a single source sample, sequenced in a study of PD-1 blockade in mismatch repair-deficient tumors. TCRdb keeps only in-frame clones here, not all; method: immunoSEQ multiplex PCR. The data show about 100,000 clones, 82% seen once. The sequences come from peripheral blood, collected 30 to 36 weeks after starting pembrolizumab. The receptor source for this set is an adult with mismatch repair-deficient cancer.

The V and J genes are TRBV19 and TRBJ1-2; TRBD1 is a possible D gene (5 bases). Trimming stripped 2 bases from V and 5 bases from J, with 12 bases between. Per the germline V gene, CDR1 is LNHDA and CDR2 is SQIVND (reference sequence). CDR3 length equals 14 residues. CDR3 nucleotides: TGTGCCAGTAGTATATCCGCAGGGAGGTATGGCTACACCTTC. As protein: CASSISAGRYGYTF.

The chain uses TRBV6-1 and TRBJ1-2; D possibly corresponds to TRBD1 (5 bases). V dropped 4 bases and J dropped 2 bases, with 11 bases sitting between them. The CDR3 covers 14 residues. Germline values: CDR1 MNHNS, CDR2 SASEGT. The CDR3 reads CASSGAGANYGYTF. The CDR3 DNA reads as TGTGCCAGCAGTGGGGCCGGGGCCAACTATGGCTACACCTTC.

The chain recombines TRBV5-1 with TRBJ1-3; a possible D gene is TRBD1 (6 bases). The CDR3 consists of 13 residues. The V gene lost 4 bases and the J gene lost 4 bases, with 9 bases spanning the gap. CDR1 SGHRS and CDR2 YFSETQ come from the germline V gene. CDR3 amino acids: CASSQTGGNTIYF. CDR3 bases: TGCGCCAGCAGCCAAACAGGGGGAAACACCATATATTTT.

The chain couples TRBV30 to TRBJ2-5; no clear D. V was trimmed by 2 bases and J by 5 bases, leaving 18 bases between them. The CDR3 totals 15 residues. Germline V gene data show CDR1 as GTSNPN and CDR2 as SVGIG (reference sequence). The CDR3 DNA reads as TGTGCCTGGAGTCCAAGGGCAGATGTGCGGGAGACCCAGTACTTC. This encodes CAWSPRADVRETQYF.

This clone came up a few times. The genes are TRBV5-4 and TRBJ2-1, with 9 bases aligning to TRBD2. This CDR3 spans 15 amino acids. V shed 4 bases, J shed 4 bases, and the junction held 6 bases outside the gene matches. CDR1 is SGHNT and CDR2 is YYREEE in the germline V gene (reference sequence). The CDR3 here is CASSLAGGVYNEQFF. CDR3 coding DNA: TGTGCCAGCAGCCTGGCGGGAGGGGTATACAATGAGCAGTTCTTC.

The chain joins TRBV2 to TRBJ2-3; tentatively, D is TRBD1 (5 bases). V dropped 4 bases and J dropped 1 base, with 27 bases sitting between them. The CDR3 is made up of 20 amino acids. In germline, CDR1 is SNHLY, CDR2 FYNNEI. The CDR3 coding sequence is TGTGCCAGCAGTGGAGCGCGGCAGGGAAACGCTATCTCCCGCACAGATACGCAGTATTTT. Encoded protein: CASSGARQGNAISRTDTQYF.

This clone was found once. The V and J genes are TRBV13 and TRBJ1-5; D is undetermined. Looked up from germline, CDR1 is PRHDT and CDR2 is FYEKMQ (reference sequence). Between the trimmed V and J ends, which lost 1 base and 8 bases, there was a span of 9 bases. The CDR3 runs 13 residues. CDR3 sequence (DNA): TGTGCCAGCAGCTTAGCTCGGGTGAAGCCCCAGCATTTT. This sequence encodes CASSLARVKPQHF. The complete variable domain, with remaining parts taken from reference TRBV13 and TRBJ1-5, reads AAGVIQSPRHLIKEKRETATLKCYPIPRHDTVYWYQQGPGQDPQFLISFYEKMQSDKGSIPDRFSAQQFSDYHSELNMSSLELGDSALYFCASSLARVKPQHFGDGTRLSIL.

V gene TRBV5-6 combines with J gene TRBJ2-7, with D perhaps given as TRBD1 or TRBD2 (5 bases each). The germline V and J ends were trimmed by 5 bases and 7 bases, with 16 bases remaining between them. Germline V gene data show CDR1 as SGHDT and CDR2 as YYEEEE. The CDR3 loop spans 13 amino acids. The CDR3, as DNA: TGTGCCAGCAGGAGGGGCGCGTTTGAAGAGCAGTACTTC. It specifies CASRRGAFEEQYF. The variable domain in full, completed from reference TRBV5-6 and TRBJ2-7, reads DAGVTQSPTHLIKTRGQQVTLRCSPKSGHDTVSWYQQALGQGPQFIFQYYEEEERQRGNFPDRFSGHQFPNYSSELNVNALLLGDSALYLCASRRGAFEEQYFGPGTRLTVT.

The genes are TRBV12-5 and TRBJ2-5; D may correspond to TRBD1 or TRBD2 (5 bases each). Trimming removed 1 base at V and 1 base at J, with 13 bases between. The germline V gene has CDR1 LGHNT and CDR2 FRNRAP. This CDR3 has 16 residues. For the CDR3, the DNA is TGTGCTAGTGGTTTGGGGCCAGCCGGGGCCCAAGAGACCCAGTACTTC. Residues: CASGLGPAGAQETQYF.